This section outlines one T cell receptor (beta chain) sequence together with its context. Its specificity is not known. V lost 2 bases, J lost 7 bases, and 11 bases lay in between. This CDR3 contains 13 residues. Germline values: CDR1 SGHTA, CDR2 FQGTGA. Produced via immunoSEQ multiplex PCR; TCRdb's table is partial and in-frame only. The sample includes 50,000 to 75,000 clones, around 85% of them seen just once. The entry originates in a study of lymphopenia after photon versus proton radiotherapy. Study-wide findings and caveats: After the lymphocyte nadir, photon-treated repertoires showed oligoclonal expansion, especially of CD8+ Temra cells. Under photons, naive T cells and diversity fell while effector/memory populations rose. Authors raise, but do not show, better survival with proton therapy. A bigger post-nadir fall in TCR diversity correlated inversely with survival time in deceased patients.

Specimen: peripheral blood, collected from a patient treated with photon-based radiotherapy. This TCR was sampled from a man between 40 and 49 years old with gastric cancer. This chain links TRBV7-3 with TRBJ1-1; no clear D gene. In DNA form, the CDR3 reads TGTGCCAGCAGCTTAGACCGGACGAGTGAAGCTTTCTTT. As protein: CASSLDRTSEAFF.